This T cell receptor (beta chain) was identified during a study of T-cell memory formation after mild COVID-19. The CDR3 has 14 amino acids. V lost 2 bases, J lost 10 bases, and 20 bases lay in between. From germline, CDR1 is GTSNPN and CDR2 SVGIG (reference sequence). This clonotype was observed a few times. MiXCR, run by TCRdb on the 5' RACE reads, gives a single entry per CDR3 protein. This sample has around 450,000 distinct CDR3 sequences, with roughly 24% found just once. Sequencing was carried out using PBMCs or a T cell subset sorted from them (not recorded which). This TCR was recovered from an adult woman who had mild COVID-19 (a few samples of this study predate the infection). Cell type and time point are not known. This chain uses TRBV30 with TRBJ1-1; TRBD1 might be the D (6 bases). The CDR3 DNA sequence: TGTGCCTGGAGTACGCTTGGGGGGCTTTTGTTAGCTTTCTTT. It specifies CAWSTLGGLLLAFF.